A single sample is the source of the 29 T cell receptor beta chains below, sequenced in a study of blood T cell repertoires in COVID-19. Using immunoSEQ multiplex PCR, the repertoire was profiled, and TCRdb retains in-frame clones only, with some absent. The sample shows some 96,000 clones, approximately 86% of them seen only once. The specimen sequenced was peripheral blood. These receptors were collected from a human donor in a cohort sampled during active COVID-19.

V usage is TRBV2 and J usage is TRBJ1-6; weak D call: TRBD1 (5 bases). V was cut by 6 bases and J by 7 bases, with 10 bases left in between. The germline V gene has CDR1 SNHLY and CDR2 FYNNEI. This CDR3 has 13 residues. The CDR3 reads CASSYDRNSPLHF. CDR3 in DNA: TGTGCCAGCAGCTACGACAGAAATTCACCCCTCCACTTT.

This chain joins TRBV3-1 (or the pseudogene TRBV3-2) and TRBJ1-4; D remains unclear. The V end lost 5 bases, the J end lost 8 bases, and 21 bases lay between the germline ends. This CDR3 contains 16 residues. Germline V gives CDR1 LGHDT, CDR2 YNNKEL (reference sequence). The CDR3 loop is CASSTRVGEFREKLFF. DNA for the CDR3: TGTGCCAGCAGCACTCGGGTCGGGGAATTTAGGGAAAAACTGTTTTTT.

This clone has a single count. This chain connects TRBV10-3 to TRBJ2-3; D is perhaps TRBD1 (5 bases). The CDR3 sequence is 13 residues long. V was trimmed by 11 bases and J by 6 bases, leaving 18 bases between them. Germline CDR1 reads ENHRY; CDR2 reads SYGVKD. The CDR3, as DNA: TGTGCCGCCCTGACAGTCTTAGGGGATACGCAGTATTTT. It specifies CAALTVLGDTQYF.

This clone was detected a few times. V gene TRBV30 combines with J gene TRBJ2-5; D remains unclear. The CDR3 sequence is 12 residues long. Trimming removed 1 base from V and 5 bases from J, with 8 bases in between. Germline V gene data show CDR1 as GTSNPN and CDR2 as SVGIG (reference sequence). In DNA, the CDR3 is TGTGCCTGGAGTGGACACCCGGAGACCCAGTACTTC. Its translation: CAWSGHPETQYF.

The chain has TRBV4-1 and TRBJ1-1, with a weak D call TRBD1 (5 bases). Germline CDR1 MGHRA, CDR2 YSYEKL. Trimming pared 0 bases from V and 8 bases from J, leaving 13 bases between. The length of the CDR3 is 14 residues. CDR3 protein: CASSQDEAGPEAFF. For the CDR3, the DNA is TGCGCCAGCAGCCAAGATGAGGCGGGGCCCGAAGCTTTCTTT.

This clone was seen just once. The chain links TRBV28 to TRBJ2-3; 14 nucleotides agree with TRBD2. The CDR3 runs to 18 residues. Germline V lookup: CDR1 MDHEN, CDR2 SYDVKM. After removal of 5 bases from V and 2 bases from J, the junction contained 9 bases not matched to a gene. CDR3 in amino acids: CASSLLGLAGEITDTQYF. DNA for the CDR3: TGTGCCAGCAGTCTCCTGGGACTAGCGGGAGAAATCACAGATACGCAGTATTTT.

V usage is TRBV4-1 and J usage is TRBJ2-1; 11 bases match TRBD2. The CDR3 is 18 residues long. CDR1 is MGHRA and CDR2 is YSYEKL in the germline V gene. The V segment lost 4 bases and the J segment 7 bases; nucleotides outside the gene matches: 15. The CDR3 here is CASSRGLADGRRANEQFF. CDR3 bases: TGCGCCAGCAGCCGGGGACTAGCGGATGGTCGTCGGGCGAATGAGCAGTTCTTC.

The chain carries TRBV5-1 and TRBJ1-1; no definite D call. Per germline, CDR1 SGHRS and CDR2 YFSETQ. CDR3 size: 15 residues. Trimming removed 3 bases from V and 0 bases from J, with 12 bases in between. CDR3 in amino acids: CASSSGGQLNTEAFF. CDR3 bases: TGCGCCAGCAGCTCCGGAGGGCAGCTGAACACTGAAGCTTTCTTT. Supplemented by reference TRBV5-1 and TRBJ1-1, the full variable domain reads KAGVTQTPRYLIKTRGQQVTLSCSPISGHRSVSWYQQTPGQGLQFLFEYFSETQRNKGNFPGRFSGRQFSNSRSEMNVSTLELGDSALYLCASSSGGQLNTEAFFGQGTRLTVV.

The rearrangement joins TRBV7-9 to TRBJ2-1, with 10 bases identical to TRBD2. The V and J ends lost 4 bases and 1 base, in that order; junction bases with no gene match: 10. The CDR3 sequence is 18 residues long. Germline CDR1 is SEHNR and CDR2 is FQNEAQ (reference sequence). This CDR3 reads CASSSSGRARESYNEQFF. CDR3 DNA: TGTGCCAGCAGCTCGAGCGGGAGGGCAAGAGAATCCTACAATGAGCAGTTCTTC.

The chain is built from TRBV28 and TRBJ2-7, with D perhaps TRBD2 (9 bases). Germline V gene sequence: CDR1 MDHEN, CDR2 SYDVKM. The length of the CDR3 is 19 residues. Trimming left V 2 bases short and J 0 bases short, with 23 bases between. CDR3: CASSLLTGASGARSYEQYF. CDR3 nucleotide sequence: TGTGCCAGCAGTTTACTGACAGGGGCTAGCGGGGCACGCTCCTACGAGCAGTACTTC.

The V call is TRBV4-1, the J call TRBJ2-3; a possible D gene is TRBD2 (6 bases). V lost 4 bases and J 5 bases, leaving 13 bases between the germline ends. Germline V lookup: CDR1 MGHRA, CDR2 YSYEKL. This CDR3 has 14 amino acids. The CDR3 sequence is CASSLASVRDTQYF. In DNA, the CDR3 is TGCGCCAGCAGCCTTGCTAGCGTGAGAGATACGCAGTATTTT.

The chain carries TRBV5-1 and TRBJ1-1; 10 bases map to TRBD1. The CDR3 runs to 16 residues. V gave up 4 bases and J gave up 4 bases; unmatched junction bases: 10. Per germline, CDR1 SGHRS and CDR2 YFSETQ. The CDR3 sequence is CASSPGTGVLSTEAFF. The CDR3 nucleotides read TGCGCCAGCAGCCCCGGGACAGGGGTTCTGAGCACTGAAGCTTTCTTT.

This rearrangement joins TRBV9 to TRBJ1-2; TRBD1 agrees at 8 bases. The trim removed 4 bases at V and 4 bases at J, leaving 3 bases unmatched. The CDR3 spans 13 residues. CDR1 is SGDLS, CDR2 YYNGEE, per germline. DNA of the CDR3: TGTGCCAGCAGCTTAACAGGGGGCTATGGCTACACCTTC. It codes for CASSLTGGYGYTF.

The gene calls are TRBV30 and TRBJ1-4; D not certain. Germline V gene lookup returns CDR1 GTSNPN and CDR2 SVGIG (reference sequence). This CDR3 contains 14 residues. V lost 0 bases to trimming and J lost 0 bases, with 5 bases between them. The CDR3 loop is CAWSVQTTNEKLFF. The CDR3 DNA reads as TGTGCCTGGAGTGTACAAACAACTAATGAAAAACTGTTTTTT.

This clone was seen a single time. The V gene is TRBV6-5, the J gene TRBJ1-5; D is ambiguous. Trimming cost V 7 bases and J 5 bases, with 12 bases left between them. The germline V gene has CDR1 MNHEY and CDR2 SVGAGI. The CDR3 sequence is 13 residues long. The CDR3 reads CASTLGRDQPQHF. The CDR3 coding sequence is TGTGCCAGCACCCTAGGTAGAGATCAGCCCCAGCATTTT.

The V and J genes are TRBV7-2 and TRBJ2-1; TRBD2 might be the D (6 bases). The V gene's germline CDR1 is SGHTA and CDR2 FQGNSA. The CDR3 length is 14 residues. V was trimmed by 5 bases and J by 6 bases, leaving 14 bases between them. CDR3 sequence reads: CASSAVAGPNEQFF. CDR3 sequence (DNA): TGTGCCAGCAGCGCAGTTGCGGGACCCAATGAGCAGTTCTTC.

The chain carries TRBV19 and TRBJ1-2, with 9 bases aligning to TRBD1. Germline trimming cut 6 bases from V and 7 bases from J; bases unmatched to any gene: 6. Germline CDR1 LNHDA, CDR2 SQIVND (reference sequence). CDR3 size: 13 residues. The CDR3 loop reads CASSLNRGPGYTF. DNA for the CDR3: TGTGCCAGTAGCCTGAACAGGGGGCCTGGCTACACCTTC.

The gene calls are TRBV4-2 and TRBJ2-4; 8 positions agree with TRBD1. In germline, CDR1 is LGHNA, CDR2 YNFKEQ. Trimming cost V 1 base and J 9 bases; bases outside gene matches: 2. The CDR3 loop spans 13 amino acids. This CDR3 reads CASSQGDRSIQYF. Written as DNA, the CDR3 is TGTGCCAGCAGCCAAGGGGACAGGAGCATTCAGTACTTC.

The J gene is TRBJ1-3, the V gene TRBV28, with D perhaps TRBD1 (6 bases). Trimming took 4 bases from V and 3 from J, leaving 13 bases between them. Germline CDR1 MDHEN, CDR2 SYDVKM. CDR3 length equals 15 residues. The CDR3 coding sequence is TGTGCCAGCAGTTCGATTAAGACAGGTGGAAACACCATATATTTT. As protein: CASSSIKTGGNTIYF.

The gene calls are TRBV11-2 and TRBJ2-7, with D tentatively TRBD2 (6 bases). V lost 4 bases to trimming and J lost 5 bases, with 18 bases between them. The CDR3 is 15 amino acids. The germline V gene has CDR1 SGHAT and CDR2 FQNNGV. The CDR3 sequence: CASSSRAGGVNEQYF. In DNA form, the CDR3 reads TGTGCCAGCAGCTCCCGGGCCGGGGGAGTCAACGAGCAGTACTTC.

The J gene is TRBJ1-1, the V gene TRBV7-2, with 9 bases lining up with TRBD1. V lost 2 bases, J lost 11 bases, and 12 bases stayed unmatched. This CDR3 contains 15 residues. Per the germline V gene, CDR1 is SGHTA and CDR2 is FQGNSA. CDR3 residues: CASSLRDRGRFYAFF. The DNA of the CDR3 is TGTGCCAGCAGCTTAAGAGACAGGGGGAGGTTTTATGCTTTCTTT.

The gene calls are TRBV7-6 and TRBJ2-3; a weak D match, TRBD1 (5 bases). This CDR3 spans 15 amino acids. Germline assignment: CDR1 SGHVS and CDR2 FNYEAQ. Trimming removed 5 bases from V and 3 bases from J, with 15 bases in between. Here the CDR3 DNA reads TGTGCCAGCAGCGAAGGGGCGGTCTGGACAGATACGCAGTATTTT. Its protein is CASSEGAVWTDTQYF.

The chain links TRBV20-1 to TRBJ1-2; D uncertain. Germline V gene sequence: CDR1 DFQATT, CDR2 SNEGSKA (reference sequence). The CDR3 contains 11 residues. V was clipped by 1 base and J by 5 bases, with 5 bases between them. In DNA form, the CDR3 reads TGCAGTGCTAGAGCCGGGTATGGCTACACCTTC. Translating it yields CSARAGYGYTF.

The V gene is TRBV7-2, the J gene TRBJ2-5; TRBD1 is a possible D gene (5 bases). CDR1 and CDR2 from the germline V gene are SGHTA and FQGNSA. There are 13 residues in the CDR3. The V gene lost 6 bases and the J gene lost 4 bases, with 12 bases spanning the gap. The CDR3 coding sequence is TGTGCCAGCAGTCGCGGACATTCAGAGACCCAGTACTTC. Its translation: CASSRGHSETQYF.

The rearrangement uses TRBV3-1 (or the pseudogene TRBV3-2) and TRBJ2-1, with 10 bases that match TRBD2. V gave up 4 bases and J gave up 7 bases; unmatched junction bases: 7. The germline gives CDR1 LGHDT, CDR2 YNNKEL (reference sequence). This CDR3 is built from 15 residues. The CDR3 reads CASSPLAGESNEQFF. The DNA for the CDR3 is TGTGCCAGCAGCCCTCTAGCGGGAGAATCAAATGAGCAGTTCTTC.

The rearrangement joins TRBV5-1 to TRBJ2-3, with 12 bases matching TRBD2. The CDR3 extends over 17 amino acids. Germline V CDR1 and CDR2: SGHRS, YFSETQ. V gave up 4 bases and J gave up 3 bases; unmatched junction bases: 9. CDR3 nucleotide sequence: TGCGCCAGCAGCACCCCCTCTAGCGGGAGGGCGACAGATACGCAGTATTTT. This gives the protein CASSTPSSGRATDTQYF.

This chain links TRBV4-2 with TRBJ2-5; 10 bases are shared with TRBD2. CDR3 length: 15 amino acids. Trimming at V came to 2 bases and at J to 3 bases, leaving 3 bases not matched to a gene. Germline-derived CDR1 and CDR2 are LGHNA and YNFKEQ. CDR3 loop: CASSQLAGVKETQYF. CDR3 DNA: TGTGCCAGCAGCCAACTAGCGGGAGTAAAAGAGACCCAGTACTTC.

The rearrangement joins TRBV28 to TRBJ1-1, with 7 nucleotides matching TRBD1. CDR3 size: 16 residues. V gave up 4 bases and J gave up 3 bases; unmatched junction bases: 11. Germline values: CDR1 MDHEN, CDR2 SYDVKM. The CDR3 is CASSSSPLTGDTEAFF. The CDR3 DNA is TGTGCCAGCAGTTCGTCCCCCCTAACAGGGGACACTGAAGCTTTCTTT.

This chain uses TRBV14 with TRBJ1-3; maybe TRBD1 (6 bases). The CDR3 is 15 residues long. V lost 4 bases and J lost 5, with 15 bases in between. Germline V gene data show CDR1 as SGHDN and CDR2 as FVKESK. Here the CDR3 DNA reads TGTGCCAGCAGCCGCGACGGGACACCTCGAAACACCATATATTTT. Its protein is CASSRDGTPRNTIYF.